The 10 T cell receptor beta chains below were found in one sample sequenced in a study of T cell responses to AZD1222 COVID-19 vaccine. Method: immunoSEQ multiplex PCR; TCRdb's copy keeps in-frame clones and lacks some. The table lists roughly 160,000 clones, approximately 90% of them singletons. Sequencing was performed on peripheral blood, taken 28 days after the second AZD1222 dose. Receptors originate from an adult who received the AZD1222 COVID-19 vaccine.

The chain joins TRBV3-1 (or the pseudogene TRBV3-2) to TRBJ1-5; D is possibly TRBD1 (6 bases). Trimming pared 9 bases from V and 2 bases from J, leaving 20 bases between. The CDR3 runs to 16 residues. Germline-derived CDR1 and CDR2 are LGHDT and YNNKEL (reference sequence). The CDR3 DNA sequence: TGTGCCAGAGAGTTGACAGGCTCTAGTCGCAATCAGCCCCAGCATTTT. Translation: CARELTGSSRNQPQHF.

The chain couples TRBV6-5 to TRBJ1-2; no clear D. CDR1 and CDR2 from the germline V gene are MNHEY and SVGAGI. This CDR3 has 14 amino acids. V gave up 10 bases and J gave up 4 bases, with 19 bases separating them. CDR3 loop: CATQARRDFYGYTF. In DNA form, the CDR3 reads TGTGCCACGCAAGCCCGAAGAGATTTCTATGGCTACACCTTC.

The genes are TRBV13 and TRBJ1-1; D is unresolved. The germline gives CDR1 PRHDT, CDR2 FYEKMQ (reference sequence). The V end lost 0 bases, the J end lost 11 bases, and 13 bases lay between the germline ends. The CDR3 sequence is 13 residues long. The CDR3 loop reads CASSLGRGREAFF. The CDR3 region has the DNA TGTGCCAGCAGCTTAGGCCGGGGTCGTGAGGCTTTCTTT.

The chain combines TRBV7-2 with TRBJ1-3, with D possibly matching TRBD1 (6 bases). Germline assignment: CDR1 SGHTA and CDR2 FQGNSA. Trimming shortened V by 4 bases and J by 0 bases, and 10 bases separated the two germline ends. The CDR3 is 15 residues long. The CDR3 loop reads CASSSTGDSGNTIYF. In DNA, the CDR3 is TGTGCCAGCAGCTCGACAGGCGACTCTGGAAACACCATATATTTT.

This clone was picked up a small number of times. The rearrangement uses TRBV13 and TRBJ2-1, with D possibly matching TRBD2 (7 bases). Trimming stripped 5 bases from V and 6 bases from J, with 17 bases between. Germline V gene data show CDR1 as PRHDT and CDR2 as FYEKMQ (reference sequence). The CDR3 totals 15 residues. This CDR3 is CASSQRPGGFNEQFF. The CDR3 coding sequence is TGTGCCAGCAGCCAGAGGCCGGGGGGCTTCAATGAGCAGTTCTTC.

The rearrangement uses TRBV9 and TRBJ2-3; D remains unclear. The CDR3 loop spans 12 amino acids. In germline, CDR1 is SGDLS, CDR2 YYNGEE. V was clipped by 3 bases and J by 3 bases, with 5 bases between them. The DNA of the CDR3 is TGTGCCAGCAGCGGAGTGACAGATACGCAGTATTTT. The encoded protein is CASSGVTDTQYF.

This chain links TRBV6-2 or TRBV6-3 with TRBJ2-1; D perhaps matches TRBD2 (5 bases). V was clipped by 6 bases and J by 5 bases, with 23 bases between them. The CDR3 has 17 amino acids. Germline V gene lookup returns CDR1 MNHEY and CDR2 SVGEGT. The DNA for the CDR3 is TGTGCCAGCAGACCTTTTACGCGGCTAGCTGGGGACAATGAGCAGTTCTTC. Protein sequence: CASRPFTRLAGDNEQFF.

There are a few counts of this clone. The gene calls are TRBV27 and TRBJ1-3; no reliable D call. Per germline, CDR1 MNHEY and CDR2 SMNVEV (reference sequence). V was cut by 8 bases and J by 0 bases, with 5 bases left in between. The CDR3 covers 12 residues. The CDR3 is CASRGSGNTIYF. CDR3 sequence (DNA): TGTGCCAGCCGTGGCTCTGGAAACACCATATATTTT.

This chain uses TRBV7-9 with TRBJ2-2; 8 bases map to TRBD1. Germline V gene lookup returns CDR1 SEHNR and CDR2 FQNEAQ (reference sequence). The J segment lost 9 bases and the V segment lost 5 bases, leaving 17 bases of the junction unmatched. The CDR3 extends over 17 amino acids. CDR3 bases: TGTGCCAGCAGCCCGCCGAAACAGACAGGGGCCCACCGGGAGCTGTTTTTT. Amino acids: CASSPPKQTGAHRELFF.

The CDR3 loop is CAARMTGGETDTQYF. The CDR3 DNA sequence: TGTGCCGCACGAATGACTGGCGGGGAGACAGATACGCAGTATTTT. This sequence joins TRBV10-3 and TRBJ2-3; D possibly corresponds to TRBD2 (6 bases). Trimming cost V 11 bases and J 3 bases, with 21 bases left between them. CDR1 is ENHRY, CDR2 SYGVKD, per germline. The CDR3 loop spans 15 amino acids.